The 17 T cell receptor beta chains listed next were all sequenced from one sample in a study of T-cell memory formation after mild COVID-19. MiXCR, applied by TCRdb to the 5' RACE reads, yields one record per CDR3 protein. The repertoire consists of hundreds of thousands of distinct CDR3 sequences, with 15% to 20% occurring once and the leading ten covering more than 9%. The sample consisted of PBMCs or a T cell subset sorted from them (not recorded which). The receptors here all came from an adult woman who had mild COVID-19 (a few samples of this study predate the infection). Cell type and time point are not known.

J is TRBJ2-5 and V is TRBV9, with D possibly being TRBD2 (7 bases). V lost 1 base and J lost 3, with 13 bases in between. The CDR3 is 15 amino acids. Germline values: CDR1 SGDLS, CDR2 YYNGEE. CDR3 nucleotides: TGTGCCAGCAGCGTATTGGAGGGGGGGAAAGAGACCCAGTACTTC. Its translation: CASSVLEGGKETQYF.

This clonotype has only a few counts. The CDR3 reads CASSSDQGHGNIQYF. In nucleotides, the CDR3 is TGCGCCAGCAGCTCCGATCAGGGACACGGAAACATTCAGTACTTC. V gene TRBV5-1 combines with J gene TRBJ2-4, with D possibly TRBD1 on 6 matching bases. Germline values: CDR1 SGHRS, CDR2 YFSETQ. This CDR3 region has 15 residues. With 3 bases removed from V and 6 bases from J, the gap between germline ends came to 16 bases.

CDR3 nucleotides: TGTGCCAGCTCCGACAGGGGAGTAATGAACACTGAAGCTTTCTTT. Translating it yields CASSDRGVMNTEAFF. V and J are TRBV6-2 or TRBV6-3 and TRBJ1-1, with 8 bases identical to TRBD1. Trimming took 8 bases from V and 0 from J; bases not matched to a gene: 8. In germline, CDR1 is MNHEY, CDR2 SVGEGT. The CDR3 runs to 15 residues.

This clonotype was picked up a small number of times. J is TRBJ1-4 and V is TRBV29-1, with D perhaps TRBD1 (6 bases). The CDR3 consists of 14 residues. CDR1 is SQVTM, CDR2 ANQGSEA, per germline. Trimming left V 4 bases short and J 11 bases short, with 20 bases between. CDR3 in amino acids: CSVVAPAGEEKLFF. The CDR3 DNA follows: TGCAGCGTTGTAGCCCCGGCAGGGGAGGAGAAACTGTTTTTT.

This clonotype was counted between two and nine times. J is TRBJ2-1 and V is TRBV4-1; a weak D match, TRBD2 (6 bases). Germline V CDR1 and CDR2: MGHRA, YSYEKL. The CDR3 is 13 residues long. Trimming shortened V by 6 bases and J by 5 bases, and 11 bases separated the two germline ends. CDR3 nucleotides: TGCGCCAGCAGGGGGGGATATAACAATGAGCAGTTCTTC. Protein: CASRGGYNNEQFF.

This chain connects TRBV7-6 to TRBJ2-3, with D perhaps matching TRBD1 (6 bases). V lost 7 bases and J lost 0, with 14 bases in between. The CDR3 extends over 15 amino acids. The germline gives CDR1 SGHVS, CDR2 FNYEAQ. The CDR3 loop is CASTPRGGSTDTQYF. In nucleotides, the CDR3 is TGTGCCAGCACCCCCAGGGGTGGGAGCACAGATACGCAGTATTTT.

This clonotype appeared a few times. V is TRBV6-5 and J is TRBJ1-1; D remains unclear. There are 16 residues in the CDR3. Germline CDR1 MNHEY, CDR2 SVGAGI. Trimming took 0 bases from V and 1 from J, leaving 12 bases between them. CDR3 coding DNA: TGTGCCAGCAGTTACTCTGTTGCCAGGAGGAACACTGAAGCTTTCTTT. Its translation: CASSYSVARRNTEAFF.

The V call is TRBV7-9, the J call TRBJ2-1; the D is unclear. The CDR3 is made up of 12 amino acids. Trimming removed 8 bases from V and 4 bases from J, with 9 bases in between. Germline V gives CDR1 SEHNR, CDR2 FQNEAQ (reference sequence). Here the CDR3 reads CASSSIYNEQFF. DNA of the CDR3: TGTGCCAGCTCATCCATTTACAATGAGCAGTTCTTC.

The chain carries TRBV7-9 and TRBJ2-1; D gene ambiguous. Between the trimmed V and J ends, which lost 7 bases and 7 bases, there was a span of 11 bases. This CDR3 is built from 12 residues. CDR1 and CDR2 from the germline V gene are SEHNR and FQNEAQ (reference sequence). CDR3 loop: CASTTWANEQFF. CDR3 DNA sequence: TGTGCCAGCACCACGTGGGCGAATGAGCAGTTCTTC. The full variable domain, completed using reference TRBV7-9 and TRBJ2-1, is DTGVSQNPRHKITKRGQNVTFRCDPISEHNRLYWYRQTLGQGPEFLTYFQNEAQLEKSRLLSDRFSAERPKGSFSTLEIQRTEQGDSAMYLCASTTWANEQFFGPGTRLTVL.

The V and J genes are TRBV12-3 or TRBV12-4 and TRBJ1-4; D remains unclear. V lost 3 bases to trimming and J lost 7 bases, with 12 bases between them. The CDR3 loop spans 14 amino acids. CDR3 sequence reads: CASSFPGSGEKLFF. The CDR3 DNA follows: TGTGCCAGCAGTTTCCCGGGGTCAGGTGAAAAACTGTTTTTT.

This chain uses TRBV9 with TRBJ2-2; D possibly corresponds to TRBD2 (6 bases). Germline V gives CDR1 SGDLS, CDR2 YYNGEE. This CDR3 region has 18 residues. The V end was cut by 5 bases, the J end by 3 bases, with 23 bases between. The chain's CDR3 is CASRRNYITSSDTGELFF. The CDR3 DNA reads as TGTGCCAGCAGACGAAACTATATCACTAGCTCTGACACCGGGGAGCTGTTTTTT.

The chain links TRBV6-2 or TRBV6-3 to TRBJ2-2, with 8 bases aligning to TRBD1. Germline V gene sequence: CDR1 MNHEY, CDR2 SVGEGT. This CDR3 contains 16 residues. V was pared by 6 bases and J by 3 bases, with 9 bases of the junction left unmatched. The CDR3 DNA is TGTGCCAGCAGGCAGGACAGGGTTGGGTACACCGGGGAGCTGTTTTTT. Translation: CASRQDRVGYTGELFF.

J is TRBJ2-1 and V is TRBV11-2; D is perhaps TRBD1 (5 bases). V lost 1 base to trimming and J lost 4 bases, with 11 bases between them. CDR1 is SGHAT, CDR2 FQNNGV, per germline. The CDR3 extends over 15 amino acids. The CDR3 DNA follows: TGTGCCAGCAGCTTAGGGGCAGGGTTTTACAATGAGCAGTTCTTC. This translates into CASSLGAGFYNEQFF.

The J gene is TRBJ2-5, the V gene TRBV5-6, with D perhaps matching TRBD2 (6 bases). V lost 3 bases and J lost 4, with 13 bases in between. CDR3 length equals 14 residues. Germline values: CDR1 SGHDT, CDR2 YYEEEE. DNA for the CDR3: TGTGCCAGCAGCTCCCGGGGGACGGGAGAGACCCAGTACTTC. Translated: CASSSRGTGETQYF.

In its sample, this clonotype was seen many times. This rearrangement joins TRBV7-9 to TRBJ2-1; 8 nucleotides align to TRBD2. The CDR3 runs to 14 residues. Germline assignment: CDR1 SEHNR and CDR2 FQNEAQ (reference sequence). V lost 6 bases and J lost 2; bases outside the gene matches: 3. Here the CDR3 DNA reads TGTGCCAGCAGGGAGCGGGAGACCTACAATGAGCAGTTCTTC. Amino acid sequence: CASRERETYNEQFF.

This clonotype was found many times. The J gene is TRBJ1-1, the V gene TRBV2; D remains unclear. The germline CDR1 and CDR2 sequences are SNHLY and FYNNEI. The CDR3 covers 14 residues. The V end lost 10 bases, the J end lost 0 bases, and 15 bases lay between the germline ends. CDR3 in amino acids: CATGLQPLNTEAFF. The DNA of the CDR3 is TGTGCCACCGGTCTACAGCCTTTGAACACTGAAGCTTTCTTT.

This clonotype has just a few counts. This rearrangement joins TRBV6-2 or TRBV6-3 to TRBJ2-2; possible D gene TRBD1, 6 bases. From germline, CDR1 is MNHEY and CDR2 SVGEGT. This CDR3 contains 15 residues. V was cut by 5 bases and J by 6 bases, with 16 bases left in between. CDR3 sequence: CASSSNRVTAGELFF. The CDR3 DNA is TGTGCCAGCAGTAGCAACAGGGTAACGGCCGGGGAGCTGTTTTTT.